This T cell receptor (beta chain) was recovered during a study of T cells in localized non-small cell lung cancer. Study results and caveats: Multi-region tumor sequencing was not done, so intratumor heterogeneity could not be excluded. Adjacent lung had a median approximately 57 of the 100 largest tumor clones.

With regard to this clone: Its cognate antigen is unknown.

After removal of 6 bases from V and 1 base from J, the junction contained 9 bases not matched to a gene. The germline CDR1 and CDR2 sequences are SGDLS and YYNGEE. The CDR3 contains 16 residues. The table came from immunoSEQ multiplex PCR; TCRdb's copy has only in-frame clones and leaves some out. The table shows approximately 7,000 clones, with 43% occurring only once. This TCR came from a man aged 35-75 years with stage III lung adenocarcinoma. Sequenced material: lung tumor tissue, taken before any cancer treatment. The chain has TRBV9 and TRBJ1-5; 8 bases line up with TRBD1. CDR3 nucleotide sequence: TGTGCCAGCATGGGACAGGAGATCTTGAGCAATCAGCCCCAGCATTTT. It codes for CASMGQEILSNQPQHF.